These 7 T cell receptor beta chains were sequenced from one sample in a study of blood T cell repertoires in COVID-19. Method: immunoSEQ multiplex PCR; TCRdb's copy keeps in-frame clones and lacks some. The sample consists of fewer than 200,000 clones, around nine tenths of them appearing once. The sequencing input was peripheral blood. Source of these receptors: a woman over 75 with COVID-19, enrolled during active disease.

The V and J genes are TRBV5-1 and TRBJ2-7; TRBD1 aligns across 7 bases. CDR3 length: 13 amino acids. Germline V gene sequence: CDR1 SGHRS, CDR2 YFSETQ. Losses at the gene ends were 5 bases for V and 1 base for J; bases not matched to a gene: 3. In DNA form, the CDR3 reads TGCGCCAGCAGGGGGGACAGTTCCTACGAGCAGTACTTC. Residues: CASRGDSSYEQYF.

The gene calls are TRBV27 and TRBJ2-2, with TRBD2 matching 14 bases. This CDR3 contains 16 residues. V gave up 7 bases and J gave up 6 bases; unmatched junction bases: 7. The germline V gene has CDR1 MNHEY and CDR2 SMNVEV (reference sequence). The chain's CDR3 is CASNLRLAGGPGELFF. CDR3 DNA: TGTGCCAGCAACTTACGACTAGCGGGAGGGCCCGGGGAGCTGTTTTTT.

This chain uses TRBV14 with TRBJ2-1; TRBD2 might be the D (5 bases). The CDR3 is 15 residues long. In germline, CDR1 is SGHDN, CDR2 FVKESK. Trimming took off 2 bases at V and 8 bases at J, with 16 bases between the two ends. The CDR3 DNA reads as TGTGCCAGCAGCCAACTTGGGCTAGCTGGGGATGAGCAGTTCTTC. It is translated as CASSQLGLAGDEQFF.

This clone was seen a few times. As DNA, the CDR3 is TGTGCCAGCAGTGTCCTGGTCAGCGCTACCTACAATGAGCAGTTCTTC. Amino acid sequence: CASSVLVSATYNEQFF. The J gene is TRBJ2-1, the V gene TRBV6-1; D is uncertain. The CDR3 runs 16 residues. V lost 4 bases to trimming and J lost 2 bases, with 15 bases between them. Germline values: CDR1 MNHNS, CDR2 SASEGT.

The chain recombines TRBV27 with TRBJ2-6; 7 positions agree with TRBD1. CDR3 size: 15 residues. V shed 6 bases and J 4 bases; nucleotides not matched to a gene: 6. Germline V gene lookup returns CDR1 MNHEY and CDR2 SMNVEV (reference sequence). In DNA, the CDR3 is TGTGCCAGCAGCCCAACGACAGGGGGGGCCAACGTCCTGACTTTC. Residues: CASSPTTGGANVLTF.

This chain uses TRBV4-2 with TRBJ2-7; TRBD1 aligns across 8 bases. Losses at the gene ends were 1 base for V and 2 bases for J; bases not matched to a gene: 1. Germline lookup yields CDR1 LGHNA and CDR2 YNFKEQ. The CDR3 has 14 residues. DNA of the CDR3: TGTGCCAGCAGCCAAGGGACAGGGACCTACGAGCAGTACTTC. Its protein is CASSQGTGTYEQYF.

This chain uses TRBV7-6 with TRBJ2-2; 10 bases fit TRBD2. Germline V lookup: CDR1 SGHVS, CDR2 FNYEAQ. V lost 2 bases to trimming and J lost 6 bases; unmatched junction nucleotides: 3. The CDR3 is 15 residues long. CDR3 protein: CASSLSLAGAGELFF. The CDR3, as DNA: TGTGCCAGCAGCTTAAGCCTAGCGGGAGCCGGGGAGCTGTTTTTT. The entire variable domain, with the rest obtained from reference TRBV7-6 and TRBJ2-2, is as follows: GAGVSQSPRYKVTKRGQDVALRCDPISGHVSLYWYRQALGQGPEFLTYFNYEAQQDKSGLPNDRFSAERPEGSISTLTIQRTEQRDSAMYRCASSLSLAGAGELFFGEGSRLTVL.